These 25 T cell receptor beta chains share one sample of origin, sequenced in a study of OX40 agonist ivuxolimab in advanced cancers. Sequencing was performed with immunoSEQ multiplex PCR; in TCRdb, only in-frame clones are kept and a portion is missing. The sample includes around 87,000 clones, 94% of them seen just once. Sequences were derived from CD4+ or CD8+ T cells sorted from blood, sampled in a trial of the OX40 agonist ivuxolimab. The receptors here all came from an adult with an advanced solid tumor such as melanoma, head and neck, liver or kidney cancer.

The chain couples TRBV7-7 to TRBJ2-7; 7 bases align to TRBD2. This CDR3 has 15 amino acids. The V gene end was trimmed by 2 bases and the J gene end by 2 bases; junction bases not matched to a gene: 6. The germline V gene encodes CDR1 SSHAT and CDR2 FNYEAQ (reference sequence). The CDR3 region is CASSLSAGATYEQYF. In DNA form, the CDR3 reads TGTGCCAGCAGCTTATCTGCGGGAGCGACCTACGAGCAGTACTTC.

The rearrangement joins TRBV27 to TRBJ1-1, with unresolved D. This CDR3 comprises 13 residues. Trimming took off 2 bases at V and 4 bases at J, with 8 bases between the two ends. Germline V gives CDR1 MNHEY, CDR2 SMNVEV (reference sequence). The CDR3 is CASSLGRTTEAFF. The CDR3 nucleotides read TGTGCCAGCAGTTTAGGACGGACCACTGAAGCTTTCTTT.

This sequence joins TRBV11-2 and TRBJ2-7; D not certain. This CDR3 comprises 14 residues. V was trimmed by 1 base and J by 0 bases, leaving 7 bases between them. The V gene's germline CDR1 is SGHAT and CDR2 FQNNGV. CDR3 sequence reads: CASSLAGRSYEQYF. The CDR3 nucleotides read TGTGCCAGCAGCTTAGCGGGCCGCTCCTACGAGCAGTACTTC.

Written as DNA, the CDR3 is TGTGCCAGCAGTTACTCGATGGGGCAGCTGAACACTGAAGCTTTCTTT. Translated: CASSYSMGQLNTEAFF. The V call is TRBV6-5, the J call TRBJ1-1; a weak D match, TRBD1 (5 bases). This CDR3 is built from 16 residues. Germline-derived CDR1 and CDR2 are MNHEY and SVGAGI. The V gene lost 0 bases and the J gene lost 0 bases, with 11 bases spanning the gap.

The genes are TRBV5-6 and TRBJ2-5, with D perhaps TRBD1 or TRBD2 (5 bases each). The length of the CDR3 is 14 residues. Looked up from germline, CDR1 is SGHDT and CDR2 is YYEEEE. V lost 5 bases and J lost 3, with 14 bases in between. CDR3 DNA: TGTGCCAGCAGTAAGGGGACCATTAAAGAGACCCAGTACTTC. Protein: CASSKGTIKETQYF.

The rearrangement joins TRBV7-2 to TRBJ2-7; 10 bases match TRBD2. The CDR3 runs to 17 residues. Germline V gene lookup returns CDR1 SGHTA and CDR2 FQGNSA. Unmatched junction bases numbered 9, after V lost 3 bases and J lost 1 base. In nucleotides, the CDR3 is TGTGCCAGCAGCTTGCTAGCGGGAGTGAGGCTGTCCTACGAGCAGTACTTC. The encoded protein is CASSLLAGVRLSYEQYF.

The J gene is TRBJ2-7, the V gene TRBV10-3, with 11 bases identical to TRBD2. Looked up from germline, CDR1 is ENHRY and CDR2 is SYGVKD. J was trimmed by 2 bases and V by 7 bases; bases with no gene match: 7. This CDR3 is 15 amino acids long. CDR3 in amino acids: CAINPGTSGPYEQYF. For the CDR3, the DNA is TGTGCCATCAACCCCGGGACTAGCGGCCCCTACGAGCAGTACTTC.

The CDR3 DNA reads as TGCGCCAGCAGTGAGTTTGGGACTAGCGGGAGTAGGTCCTACAATGAGCAGTTCTTC. Protein: CASSEFGTSGSRSYNEQFF. This chain uses TRBV10-2 with TRBJ2-1, with 14 bases identical to TRBD2. CDR1 and CDR2 (germline): WSHSY, SAAADI. This CDR3 region has 19 residues. Trimming cost V 1 base and J 1 base; bases outside gene matches: 6.

The table lists this clone with a count of one. The chain employs TRBV13 and TRBJ2-5; no definite D call. TRBJ2-7 matches the DNA end more closely, so the J call is doubtful. CDR1 and CDR2 (germline): PRHDT, FYEKMQ (reference sequence). This CDR3 region has 14 residues. CDR3 amino acids: CASSRTEASYEQYF. CDR3 DNA sequence: TGTGCCAGCAGCCGCACTGAGGCCTCCTACGAGCAGTACTTC.

This clone was seen a few times. This chain links TRBV9 with TRBJ1-6, with 10 bases that match TRBD1. Germline CDR1 SGDLS, CDR2 YYNGEE. This CDR3 has 15 amino acids. The V gene end was trimmed by 4 bases and the J gene end by 8 bases; junction bases not matched to a gene: 6. The CDR3 bases are TGTGCCAGCAGCTTAACCGGGACAGGGGATTCACCCCTCCACTTT. Residues: CASSLTGTGDSPLHF.

The gene calls are TRBV28 and TRBJ1-2, with D possibly matching TRBD1 (5 bases). CDR1 and CDR2 from the germline V gene are MDHEN and SYDVKM. With 4 bases removed from V and 3 bases from J, the gap between germline ends came to 15 bases. This CDR3 is 15 amino acids long. Written as DNA, the CDR3 is TGTGCCAGCAGTTCTACGACAGAAATATACTATGGCTACACCTTC. Translated: CASSSTTEIYYGYTF.

The V gene is TRBV27, the J gene TRBJ1-1, with 7 nucleotides matching TRBD1. This CDR3 is 14 amino acids long. Germline CDR1 is MNHEY and CDR2 is SMNVEV (reference sequence). V shed 10 bases and J 6 bases; nucleotides not matched to a gene: 14. CDR3 DNA: TGTGCCACCAGGGTTAGAGGAGGGGGCGCTGAAGCTTTCTTT. As protein: CATRVRGGGAEAFF.

The V gene is TRBV19, the J gene TRBJ1-5; a weak D match, TRBD1 (6 bases). The CDR3 covers 16 residues. Germline-derived CDR1 and CDR2 are LNHDA and SQIVND (reference sequence). The V and J ends lost 2 bases and 0 bases respectively, with 11 bases between them. Written as DNA, the CDR3 is TGTGCCAGTAGTATATCGGGACACCTTAGCAATCAGCCCCAGCATTTT. Translating gives CASSISGHLSNQPQHF.

The V call is TRBV9, the J call TRBJ1-2; D is unclear. V gave up 0 bases and J gave up 2 bases, with 17 bases separating them. Germline lookup yields CDR1 SGDLS and CDR2 YYNGEE. The CDR3 is 17 amino acids. The CDR3 region has the DNA TGTGCCAGCAGCGTAGACCTGAAGGGCCCTCCGAACTATGGCTACACCTTC. This codes for CASSVDLKGPPNYGYTF.

For the CDR3, the DNA is TGTGCCAGCAGCCGCTATAGCAATCAGCCCCAGCATTTT. This sequence encodes CASSRYSNQPQHF. The chain combines TRBV7-2 with TRBJ1-5, with unresolved D. Deletions cut 5 bases from V and 0 bases from J, with 5 bases between. This CDR3 contains 13 residues. The germline CDR1 and CDR2 sequences are SGHTA and FQGNSA.

This chain connects TRBV12-5 to TRBJ2-1; 7 bases are shared with TRBD2. The length of the CDR3 is 15 residues. Germline loops: CDR1 LGHNT, CDR2 FRNRAP. The trim removed 2 bases at V and 6 bases at J, leaving 7 bases unmatched. DNA of the CDR3: TGTGCTAGTGGTTTGCCCCGGACTAGTCTCAATGAGCAGTTCTTC. Encoded protein: CASGLPRTSLNEQFF.

The CDR3 protein is CASGRGGTEAFF. The CDR3 DNA reads as TGTGCCAGCGGCCGAGGGGGCACTGAAGCTTTCTTT. The chain combines TRBV27 with TRBJ1-1; TRBD1 is a possible D gene (6 bases). The ends were cut back, 8 bases at V and 4 bases at J, with 11 bases in the middle. Germline V gene lookup returns CDR1 MNHEY and CDR2 SMNVEV (reference sequence). This CDR3 region has 12 residues.

As DNA, the CDR3 is TGCAGCGTTGAACGAAGAGATACGCAGTATTTT. Amino acid sequence: CSVERRDTQYF. The V gene is TRBV29-1, the J gene TRBJ2-3; D unresolved. Trimming shortened V by 2 bases and J by 5 bases, and 5 bases separated the two germline ends. Germline V gene sequence: CDR1 SQVTM, CDR2 ANQGSEA. CDR3 length equals 11 residues.

V gene TRBV10-2 combines with J gene TRBJ2-1; TRBD2 matches 9 bases. The CDR3 has 15 amino acids. CDR1 is WSHSY and CDR2 is SAAADI in the germline V gene. Unmatched junction bases numbered 9, after V lost 3 bases and J lost 9 bases. The CDR3, as DNA: TGCGCCAGCAGTGAATACGGCGGGGGGGCAAGTGAGCAGTTCTTC. This sequence encodes CASSEYGGGASEQFF.

The rearrangement joins TRBV7-9 to TRBJ2-5; a possible D gene is TRBD1 (6 bases). The CDR3 covers 13 residues. The V gene lost 5 bases and the J gene lost 2 bases, with 9 bases spanning the gap. CDR1 is SEHNR and CDR2 is FQNEAQ in the germline V gene (reference sequence). For the CDR3, the DNA is TGTGCCAGCAGCGGACAGCTACAAGAGACCCAGTACTTC. Translating it yields CASSGQLQETQYF. Drawing the rest from reference TRBV7-9 and TRBJ2-5, the complete variable domain is DTGVSQNPRHKITKRGQNVTFRCDPISEHNRLYWYRQTLGQGPEFLTYFQNEAQLEKSRLLSDRFSAERPKGSFSTLEIQRTEQGDSAMYLCASSGQLQETQYFGPGTRLLVL.

The chain carries TRBV10-2 and TRBJ2-1, with TRBD2 identical over 8 bases. The J segment lost 7 bases and the V segment lost 0 bases, leaving 11 bases of the junction unmatched. Germline-derived CDR1 and CDR2 are WSHSY and SAAADI. This CDR3 has 17 residues. CDR3 residues: CASSESAGGAWTNEQFF. In nucleotides, the CDR3 is TGCGCCAGCAGTGAGTCCGCCGGGGGGGCATGGACAAATGAGCAGTTCTTC.

The V call is TRBV13, the J call TRBJ1-1; 7 bases are shared with TRBD1. The CDR3 is 14 amino acids. Looked up from germline, CDR1 is PRHDT and CDR2 is FYEKMQ (reference sequence). The V segment lost 5 bases and the J segment 5 bases; nucleotides outside the gene matches: 8. The CDR3 bases are TGTGCCAGCAGCCTTCAGGGGGTGGGGACTGAAGCTTTCTTT. This codes for CASSLQGVGTEAFF.

This CDR3 reads CASSLLLNYEQYF. The CDR3 bases are TGTGCCAGCAGTTTACTCCTGAACTACGAGCAGTACTTC. The genes are TRBV27 and TRBJ2-7; D gene ambiguous. Germline V gives CDR1 MNHEY, CDR2 SMNVEV (reference sequence). The CDR3 is made up of 13 amino acids. The V gene lost 2 bases and the J gene lost 3 bases, with 8 bases spanning the gap.

This rearrangement joins TRBV27 to TRBJ2-5; D may be TRBD1 or TRBD2 (5 bases each). CDR1 is MNHEY, CDR2 SMNVEV, per germline (reference sequence). The CDR3 runs to 17 residues. V was pared by 8 bases and J by 1 base, with 23 bases between. DNA for the CDR3: TGTGCCAGCGCCGGGGACGGAACGGTTTTTCCCCAAGAGACCCAGTACTTC. Protein sequence: CASAGDGTVFPQETQYF.

The chain couples TRBV13 to TRBJ2-7; no definite D call. V gave up 4 bases and J gave up 6 bases, with 10 bases separating them. Germline values: CDR1 PRHDT, CDR2 FYEKMQ (reference sequence). The CDR3 spans 12 residues. The CDR3 nucleotides are TGTGCCAGCAGCTCAGGTTTGGCCGAGCAGTACTTC. It codes for CASSSGLAEQYF.